Here is one T cell receptor (beta chain) with its context. The sample is drawn from a study of cytomegalovirus exposure and HLA in healthy donors. PCR amplification relied on 60 Vbeta primers (plus 13 Jbeta primers). Only in-frame clones appear in the TCRdb table, and some are missing; sequencing was by immunoSEQ multiplex PCR. This table has about 200,000 clones, roughly 80% appearing once. CDR1 SSHAT and CDR2 FNYEAQ come from the germline V gene (reference sequence). The CDR3 is 14 amino acids. Losses at the gene ends were 3 bases for V and 6 bases for J; bases not matched to a gene: 3. The receptor was derived from a woman aged 35 to 49 in good health and CMV-seronegative. Sequenced: PBMCs. The chain couples TRBV7-7 to TRBJ2-3; 10 nucleotides match TRBD2. As DNA, the CDR3 is TGTGCCAGCAGCTTGGGTAGCGGGAGGGATACGCAGTATTTT. Its translation: CASSLGSGRDTQYF. The complete variable domain, with remaining parts taken from reference TRBV7-7 and TRBJ2-3, reads GAGVSQSPRYKVTKRGQDVTLRCDPISSHATLYWYQQALGQGPEFLTYFNYEAQPDKSGLPSDRFSAERPEGSISTLTIQRTEQRDSAMYRCASSLGSGRDTQYFGPGTRLTVL.